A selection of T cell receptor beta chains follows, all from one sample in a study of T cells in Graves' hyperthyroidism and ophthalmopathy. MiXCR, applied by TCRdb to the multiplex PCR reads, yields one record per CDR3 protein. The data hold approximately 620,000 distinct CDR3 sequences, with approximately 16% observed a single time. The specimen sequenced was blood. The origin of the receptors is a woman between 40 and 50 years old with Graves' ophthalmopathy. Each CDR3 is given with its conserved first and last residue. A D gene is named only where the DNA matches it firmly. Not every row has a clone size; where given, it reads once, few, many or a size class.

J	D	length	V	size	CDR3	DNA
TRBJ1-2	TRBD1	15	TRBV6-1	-	CASTTGEIGASGYTF	TGTGCCAGCACGACAGGGGAAATTGGGGCAAGTGGCTACACCTTC
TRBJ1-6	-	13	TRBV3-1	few	CASSQNRNSPLHF	TGTGCCAGCAGCCAGAACCGTAATTCACCCCTCCACTTT
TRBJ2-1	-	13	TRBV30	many	CAWFSQNYNEQFF	TGTGCCTGGTTTTCACAGAACTACAATGAGCAGTTCTTC
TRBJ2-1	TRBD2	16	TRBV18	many	CASSPRPSGADNEQFF	TGTGCCAGCTCCCCAAGGCCTAGCGGGGCTGACAATGAGCAGTTCTTC
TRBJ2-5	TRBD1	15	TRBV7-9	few	CASRKDRDVLETQYF	TGTGCCAGCAGAAAGGACAGGGATGTCTTAGAGACCCAGTACTTC
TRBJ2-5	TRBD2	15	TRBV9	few	CASSVTSGRAETQYF	TGTGCCAGCAGCGTAACTAGCGGGAGGGCAGAGACCCAGTACTTC
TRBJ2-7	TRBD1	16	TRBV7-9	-	CARETSSGTGSWEQYF	TGTGCCAGAGAGACCTCAAGCGGGACAGGGTCCTGGGAGCAGTACTTC
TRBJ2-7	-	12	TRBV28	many	CASSQAGYEQYF	TGTGCCAGCAGCCAAGCAGGGTACGAGCAGTACTTC
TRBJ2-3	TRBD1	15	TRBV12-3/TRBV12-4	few	CASSRNRDRADTQYF	TGTGCCAGCAGCCGGAATCGGGACAGGGCAGATACGCAGTATTTT
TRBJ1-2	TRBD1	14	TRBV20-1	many	CSASGDSSNYGYTF	TGCAGTGCTAGTGGGGACAGTTCTAACTATGGCTACACCTTC
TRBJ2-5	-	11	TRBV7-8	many	CAIQIQETQYF	TGTGCCATACAGATCCAAGAGACCCAGTACTTC
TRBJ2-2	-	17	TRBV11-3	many	CASSQRWDALNTGELFF	TGTGCCAGCAGCCAAAGGTGGGACGCGCTGAACACCGGGGAGCTGTTTTTT
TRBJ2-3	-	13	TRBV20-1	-	CSAVEGATDTQYF	TGCAGTGCAGTGGAGGGGGCGACAGATACGCAGTATTTT
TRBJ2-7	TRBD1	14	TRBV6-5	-	CASSYDRASPEQYF	TGTGCCAGCAGTTATGACAGGGCGAGTCCCGAGCAGTACTTC
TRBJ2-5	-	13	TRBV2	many	CASRLTGVETQYF	TGTGCCAGCAGATTGACAGGCGTAGAGACCCAGTACTTC
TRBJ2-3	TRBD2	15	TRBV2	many	CASSLAGGPGDTQYF	TGTGCCAGCAGCCTAGCGGGAGGGCCGGGTGATACGCAGTATTTT